The present entry profiles one TCR beta chain with its context. Its antigen is still unknown. Base qualities are not provided; no much larger clone lies one nucleotide away. Genomic DNA was extracted from sorted cells for sequencing of the TCRbeta CDR3 region. TCRbeta CDR3 regions were sequenced using the immunoSEQ Assay. This is the immuneACCESS table as TCRdb keeps it, with only in-frame sequences that have V and J called. A part of the clones is gone; compared with another copy, unresolved V genes explain less than half, and the rest is unexplained. Recorded for this sample are over 65,000 clones; roughly 85% of them occurred a single time. The ten largest clonotypes hold about 2% of the sample. From a lookup of the germline V gene, CDR1 and CDR2 are SGHAT and FQNNGV. The CDR3, from cysteine to phenylalanine, totals 13 residues. Here the CDR3 DNA is all that survives: 39 bases in frame from base 1. V is shortened by 5 bases, J by 4 bases, and the region joining them spans 9 bases.

The data derive from a study of OX40 agonist ivuxolimab in advanced cancers. At the level of the whole study: Ivuxolimab was an agonistic, fully human IgG2 monoclonal antibody directed against OX40 (CD134), a costimulatory receptor. Intravenous ivuxolimab was administered to patients every 2 weeks at six dose levels: 0.01, 0.1, 0.3, 1.5, 3 and 10 mg/kg. A male proportion of 82.7% and a mean age of about 60 years, ranging from about 23 to 90, were recorded for the dose-escalation cohort. The purpose of peripheral TCRbeta sequencing was to test whether ivuxolimab changed TCR sequence diversity and led to clonal T-cell expansion. Prior anti-PD-1, anti-PD-L1 or anti-CTLA-4 therapy was permitted, and checkpoint inhibitors had been received by roughly two fifths of dose-escalation patients. The monotherapy dose-escalation portion (N ≈ 56 patients) of the phase I ivuxolimab trial is reported in the paper. Of the approximately 50 dose-escalation patients, hepatocellular carcinoma was present in 19, melanoma in roughly 15, renal cell carcinoma in 9 and head and neck cancer in 9. Partial responses were achieved by three dose-escalation patients, of whom one had hepatocellular carcinoma and two had cutaneous melanoma. On the study overall, not on this receptor specifically: After ivuxolimab, expanded clones were on average more numerous among CD8+ T cells than among CD4+ T cells. In the 0.1-3.0 mg/kg groups, partial responders were among the patients with the lowest normalized peripheral clonal expansion, particularly in CD8+ T cells. Low levels of normalized T-cell clonal expansion were also seen in some patients who did not respond. Clonal expansion of both CD4+ and CD8+ blood T cells was observed from baseline to week 6 at doses 0.1 to 3.0 mg/kg. The antigen specificity of the peripheral T cells that underwent clonal expansion was not determined.

Patients with autoimmune disease history or receiving systemic immunosuppression were excluded from the trial. In every dose cohort, peripheral blood was drawn for TCR sequencing at baseline, cycle 4 day 1, and cycle 7 day 1. The samples were drawn from a first-in-human, open-label, multicenter phase I dose-escalation trial of ivuxolimab. The trial enrolled adults with locally advanced or metastatic head and neck squamous cell, hepatocellular, melanoma or renal cell carcinoma. Before TCR sequencing, CD4+ and CD8+ T cells were separately sorted from peripheral blood. This receptor was identified in an adult with an advanced solid tumor such as melanoma, head and neck, liver or kidney cancer. This chain joins TRBV11-2 to TRBJ2-1, with a tentative D call of TRBD1 or TRBD2, each matching 5 bases. The sequences come from CD4+ or CD8+ T cells sorted from blood, collected in a trial of the OX40 agonist ivuxolimab. In nucleotide form, the sequence is TGTGCCAGCAGCGTCGGGACGTACAATGAGCAGTTCTTC. Translated, this gives CASSVGTYNEQFF. When the CDR3 is completed using the reference TRBV11-2 and TRBJ2-1 genes on either side, the full variable domain is EAGVAQSPRYKIIEKRQSVAFWCNPISGHATLYWYQQILGQGPKLLIQFQNNGVVDDSQLPKDRFSAERLKGVDSTLKIQPAKLEDSAVYLCASSVGTYNEQFFGPGTRLTVL.